This T cell receptor beta chain is from a study of response to subunit inactivated influenza vaccine. Study results and caveats: The authors offered the suggestion that each seasonal influenza vaccination recruits few new T cells.

MiXCR, applied by TCRdb to the RT-PCR reads, yields one record per CDR3 protein. The profile covers about 580,000 distinct CDR3 sequences, with 14% appearing a single time and 11% taken by the ten largest. This clonotype was recorded at least ten times. What it recognizes is unknown. V lost 1 base to trimming and J lost 2 bases, with 7 bases between them. Germline-derived CDR1 and CDR2 are SGHTA and FQGNSA. CDR3 length equals 14 residues. This chain links TRBV7-2 with TRBJ2-3, with D perhaps matching TRBD1 (5 bases). The origin of this receptor is a man in his forties or fifties who received an inactivated influenza vaccine. This specimen was PBMCs from blood, taken roughly 12 days after vaccination. Written as DNA, the CDR3 is TGTGCCAGCAGCTTAGACAGGATCACAGATACGCAGTATTTT. Its translation is CASSLDRITDTQYF.